The rows below give T cell receptor beta chains drawn from one sample of a study of T cells in Graves' hyperthyroidism and ophthalmopathy. TCRdb redid the calling of the multiplex PCR reads with MiXCR, one entry per CDR3 protein. Of hundreds of thousands of distinct CDR3 sequences in the sample, 15% to 18% were seen once. The sequenced sample was blood. These receptors originate from a woman aged 18 to 35 with Graves' hyperthyroidism. Each CDR3 is given with its conserved first and last residue. The D gene is left open where the match is weak. Clone size appears in some rows only: once, few, many, or a class for an expanded clone.

V gene	clone size	D gene	J gene	CDR3 DNA	CDR3 protein
TRBV5-8	few	TRBD1	TRBJ2-3	TGTGCCAGCAGCCCCCGGACAGGGCCAGATACGCAGTATTTT	CASSPRTGPDTQYF
TRBV4-1	.	.	TRBJ2-7	TGCGCCAGCAGCCAAGACCGGGCAGGGTGGTACGAGCAGTACTTC	CASSQDRAGWYEQYF
TRBV29-1	.	.	TRBJ2-1	TGCAGCGTTGTATACTGGGATGGTTGGGTATACCGTGAGCAGTTCTTC	CSVVYWDGWVYREQFF
TRBV2	.	.	TRBJ1-2	TGTGCCAGCAGTGACGGTATTAACTATGGCTACACCTTC	CASSDGINYGYTF
TRBV20-1	many	TRBD2	TRBJ2-5	TGCAGTGCTAGGGGAGCGGGAGATTCGGAGACCCAGTACTTC	CSARGAGDSETQYF
TRBV11-2	.	TRBD2	TRBJ2-5	TGTGCCAGCAGCTTCCCTCCTAGCGGGAAAGAGACCCAGTACTTC	CASSFPPSGKETQYF
TRBV5-1	few	.	TRBJ2-3	TGCGCCAGCAGCTATGACAGGACCACAGATACGCAGTATTTT	CASSYDRTTDTQYF
TRBV9	.	TRBD2	TRBJ2-2	TGTGCCAGCAGCGTAGATGCTAGCGGGGGCCCTAACACCGGGGAGCTGTTTTTT	CASSVDASGGPNTGELFF
TRBV6-1	.	.	TRBJ2-1	TGTGCCAGCAGTGAACCCGTGGGGGGTGAGCAGTTCTTC	CASSEPVGGEQFF
TRBV12-3/TRBV12-4	many	.	TRBJ1-2	TGTGCCAGCAGTCCCGAGGCTTATGGCTACACCTTC	CASSPEAYGYTF
TRBV3-1	few	.	TRBJ1-6	TGTGCCAGCAGCCAAGAGAAGTTCTTTTCACCCCTCCACTTT	CASSQEKFFSPLHF